The clone carrying this T cell receptor beta chain is termed large. Other DNA sequences in this specimen translate into the identical CDR3. Trimming took 4 bases from V and 2 from J; bases not matched to a gene: 1. CDR3 size: 14 residues. From germline, CDR1 is MRHNA and CDR2 SNTAGT. This entry belongs to a study of CD8+ T cells in alopecia areata. This sample's treatment: oral pan-JAK inhibitor, 5-10 mg twice daily. Isolated RNA was reverse transcribed into cDNA used as the sequencing template. Repertoires were generated with immunoSEQ multiplex PCR, while TCRdb's copy carries only in-frame clones and drops some. The table has 87,000 or so clones, 70% to 85% seen once.

This sequence joins TRBV6-4 and TRBJ2-3; TRBD2 matches 9 bases. The receptor's source is a human donor with alopecia areata. The specimen comprised CD8+ T cells sorted from blood, sampled at week 44, from a patient treated with tofacitinib. CDR3 DNA sequence: TGTGCCAGCAGTGGCGGGGGGGCCACAGATACGCAGTATTTT. Its translation: CASSGGGATDTQYF.